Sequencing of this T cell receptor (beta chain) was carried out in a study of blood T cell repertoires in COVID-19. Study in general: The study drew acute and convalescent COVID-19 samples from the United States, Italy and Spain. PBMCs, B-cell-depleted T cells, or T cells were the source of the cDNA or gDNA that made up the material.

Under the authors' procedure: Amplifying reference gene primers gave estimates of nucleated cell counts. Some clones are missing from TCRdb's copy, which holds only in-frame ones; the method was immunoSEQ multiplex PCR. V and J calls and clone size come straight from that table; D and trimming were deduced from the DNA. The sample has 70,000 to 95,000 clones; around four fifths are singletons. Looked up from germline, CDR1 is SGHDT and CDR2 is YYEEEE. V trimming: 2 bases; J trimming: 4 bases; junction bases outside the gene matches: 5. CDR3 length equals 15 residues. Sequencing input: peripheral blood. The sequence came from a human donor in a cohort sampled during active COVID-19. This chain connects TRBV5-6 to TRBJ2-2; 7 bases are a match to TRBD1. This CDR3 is CASSFRQGGTGELFF. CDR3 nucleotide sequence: TGTGCCAGCAGCTTCAGACAGGGCGGCACCGGGGAGCTGTTTTTT. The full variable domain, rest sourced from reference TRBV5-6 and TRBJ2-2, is DAGVTQSPTHLIKTRGQQVTLRCSPKSGHDTVSWYQQALGQGPQFIFQYYEEEERQRGNFPDRFSGHQFPNYSSELNVNALLLGDSALYLCASSFRQGGTGELFFGEGSRLTVL.